These 17 T cell receptor beta chains came from one sample sequenced in a study of cytomegalovirus exposure and HLA in healthy donors. It was with 60 Vbeta and 13 Jbeta primers that the PCR ran. Measured with immunoSEQ multiplex PCR; TCRdb has only the in-frame clones, and not every one. Of 85,000 to 120,000 clones detected, around 71% appear once; the ten largest clones hold 0.65% to 0.85%. What was sequenced was PBMCs. The receptor set was obtained from a boy aged 10-17 years in good health and CMV-seronegative.

The rearrangement uses TRBV9 and TRBJ1-1; D possibly corresponds to TRBD1 (6 bases). In germline, CDR1 is SGDLS, CDR2 YYNGEE. Trimming removed 0 bases from V and 3 bases from J, with 12 bases in between. The CDR3 covers 15 residues. The CDR3 region has the DNA TGTGCCAGCAGCGTAGTGCGGGGGCGATACACTGAAGCTTTCTTT. It yields the protein CASSVVRGRYTEAFF. Using reference TRBV9 and TRBJ1-1 for the parts outside the CDR3, the full variable domain is DSGVTQTPKHLITATGQRVTLRCSPRSGDLSVYWYQQSLDQGLQFLIQYYNGEERAKGNILERFSAQQFPDLHSELNLSSLELGDSALYFCASSVVRGRYTEAFFGQGTRLTVV.

This clone was counted a single time. The chain carries TRBV15 and TRBJ1-5; D is perhaps TRBD1 (5 bases). The V gene's germline CDR1 is LNHNV and CDR2 YYDKDF (reference sequence). This CDR3 is 15 amino acids long. Trimming pared 0 bases from V and 0 bases from J, leaving 6 bases between. CDR3 in amino acids: CATSRDTGSNQPQHF. The CDR3 bases are TGTGCCACCAGCAGAGATACAGGTAGCAATCAGCCCCAGCATTTT.

This chain joins TRBV14 and TRBJ1-4; weak D call: TRBD1 (5 bases). CDR1 and CDR2 from the germline V gene are SGHDN and FVKESK. V lost 3 bases and J lost 8, with 16 bases in between. This CDR3 comprises 15 residues. CDR3: CASSHGGDRGEKLFF. The CDR3 bases are TGTGCCAGCAGCCATGGCGGGGACCGTGGAGAAAAACTGTTTTTT. Based on the CDR3 plus reference TRBV14 and TRBJ1-4, the full variable domain is EAGVTQFPSHSVIEKGQTVTLRCDPISGHDNLYWYRRVMGKEIKFLLHFVKESKQDESGMPNNRFLAERTGGTYSTLKVQPAELEDSGVYFCASSHGGDRGEKLFFGSGTQLSVL.

The chain combines TRBV28 with TRBJ2-7, with 8 bases matching TRBD2. This CDR3 contains 13 residues. Looked up from germline, CDR1 is MDHEN and CDR2 is SYDVKM. V dropped 7 bases and J dropped 0; count of bases not matched to a gene: 2. The CDR3 DNA is TGTGCCAGCACGGGGGGGTCCTCCTACGAGCAGTACTTC. This codes for CASTGGSSYEQYF.

The CDR3 spells CASSPRVAVNTEAFF. CDR3 sequence (DNA): TGTGCCAGCAGCCCCCGGGTAGCCGTGAACACTGAAGCTTTCTTT. This chain links TRBV11-2 with TRBJ1-1, with no clear D. Germline V gene lookup returns CDR1 SGHAT and CDR2 FQNNGV. The CDR3 spans 15 residues. Trimming cost V 5 bases and J 0 bases, with 13 bases left between them.

The J gene is TRBJ1-1, the V gene TRBV7-2; D gene uncertain. The CDR3 has 13 amino acids. The V and J ends lost 2 bases and 5 bases respectively, with 9 bases between them. Germline V gene sequence: CDR1 SGHTA, CDR2 FQGNSA. DNA of the CDR3: TGTGCCAGCAGCTTATCAACAATTACTGAAGCTTTCTTT. It codes for CASSLSTITEAFF.

V is TRBV4-1 and J is TRBJ1-2, with 7 positions matching TRBD1. CDR1 and CDR2 (germline): MGHRA, YSYEKL. V dropped 3 bases and J dropped 3; count of bases not matched to a gene: 7. This CDR3 is 15 amino acids long. CDR3 sequence reads: CASSQGDTGDYGYTF. The CDR3 nucleotides are TGCGCCAGCAGCCAGGGGGATACAGGGGACTATGGCTACACCTTC.

The rearrangement links TRBV6-1 to TRBJ1-2, with 8 nucleotides matching TRBD1. The CDR3 totals 14 residues. J lost 6 bases, V lost 6 bases, and 9 bases had no gene match. Germline lookup yields CDR1 MNHNS and CDR2 SASEGT. The CDR3 DNA is TGTGCCAGCAGGAGAACCGGGACAGGTCATGGCTACACCTTC. Protein product: CASRRTGTGHGYTF.

The rearrangement joins TRBV5-4 to TRBJ1-2, with D possibly matching TRBD1 (5 bases). V dropped 1 base and J dropped 8 bases, with 12 bases sitting between them. Germline values: CDR1 SGHNT, CDR2 YYREEE (reference sequence). This CDR3 is 13 amino acids long. The CDR3 DNA is TGTGCCAGCAGCTTGCAGGGATATGGGGGCTACACCTTC. Protein: CASSLQGYGGYTF.

The V call is TRBV28, the J call TRBJ1-2, with D possibly matching TRBD1 (5 bases). The CDR3 is made up of 14 amino acids. Trimming pared 1 base from V and 2 bases from J, leaving 8 bases between. The germline gives CDR1 MDHEN, CDR2 SYDVKM. This CDR3 is CASSLLRDNYGYTF. CDR3 sequence (DNA): TGTGCCAGCAGTTTATTGCGGGACAACTATGGCTACACCTTC.

V usage is TRBV5-6 and J usage is TRBJ2-7, with 8 bases matching TRBD2. Trimming took 4 bases from V and 0 from J; bases not matched to a gene: 0. This CDR3 contains 13 residues. Looked up from germline, CDR1 is SGHDT and CDR2 is YYEEEE. CDR3 amino acids: CASSAGGSYEQYF. Here the CDR3 DNA reads TGTGCCAGCAGCGCGGGGGGCTCCTACGAGCAGTACTTC.

The chain carries TRBV28 and TRBJ2-5; tentatively, D is TRBD1 (6 bases). The CDR3 has 13 amino acids. V was trimmed by 4 bases and J by 2 bases, leaving 8 bases between them. CDR1 is MDHEN and CDR2 is SYDVKM in the germline V gene. For the CDR3, the DNA is TGTGCCAGCAGTTGGGGGCAGCAAGAGACCCAGTACTTC. Its translation is CASSWGQQETQYF.

This rearrangement joins TRBV28 to TRBJ1-2; a weak D match, TRBD1 (5 bases). Trimming pared 6 bases from V and 6 bases from J, leaving 14 bases between. The CDR3 runs to 13 residues. Germline CDR1 reads MDHEN; CDR2 reads SYDVKM. CDR3 sequence reads: CASRLTSRDGYTF. CDR3 nucleotides: TGTGCCAGCAGGTTGACTAGCAGGGATGGCTACACCTTC.

The chain recombines TRBV6-5 with TRBJ2-7, with 10 positions matching TRBD2. The CDR3 spans 15 residues. The germline V gene has CDR1 MNHEY and CDR2 SVGAGI. J lost 3 bases, V lost 5 bases, and 7 bases had no gene match. The CDR3 spells CASSPGLATYYEQYF. In nucleotides, the CDR3 is TGTGCCAGCAGTCCGGGACTAGCGACTTACTACGAGCAGTACTTC.

The V gene is TRBV7-7, the J gene TRBJ2-5; D possibly corresponds to TRBD2 (7 bases). CDR1 is SSHAT, CDR2 FNYEAQ, per germline (reference sequence). Trimming removed 6 bases at V and 4 bases at J, with 15 bases between. This CDR3 is 14 amino acids long. The CDR3 DNA is TGTGCCAGCAGTAGGGGGGGCTGGGGAGAGACCCAGTACTTC. Protein sequence: CASSRGGWGETQYF.

This clone was observed a handful of times. The chain couples TRBV11-2 to TRBJ1-1; D gene uncertain. Trimming took 1 base from V and 0 from J, leaving 6 bases between them. The CDR3 has 14 residues. Germline CDR1 reads SGHAT; CDR2 reads FQNNGV. CDR3: CASSLGLVNTEAFF. The CDR3 nucleotides are TGTGCCAGCAGCTTAGGTCTCGTGAACACTGAAGCTTTCTTT.

The chain uses TRBV6-6 and TRBJ1-2; D perhaps matches TRBD1 (5 bases). Germline V gene data show CDR1 as MNHNY and CDR2 as SVGAGI (reference sequence). Trimming left V 11 bases short and J 8 bases short, with 18 bases between. The CDR3 is 12 residues long. CDR3 DNA sequence: TGTGCCGCCGTAGGGGAGGGAGGGGGCTACACCTTC. As protein: CAAVGEGGGYTF.